A selection of T cell receptor beta chains follows, all from one sample in a study of shared clonotypes between healthy human individuals. Measured with immunoSEQ multiplex PCR; TCRdb has only the in-frame clones, and not every one. The sample includes about half a million clones, roughly 80% seen only once; the top ten take 12%. The sample taken for sequencing was PBMCs. The receptors stem from a woman between 40 and 55 years old in good health. Some clones in this sample may be carry-over from other donors' samples. Both conserved end residues are part of each CDR3. Each record gives: CDR3 length, clone size, D gene, J gene, V gene, CDR3 protein, CDR3 DNA. A D gene is named only where the DNA matches it firmly. Clone sizes are given selectively: once, few, many, or a class where the clone is expanded.

>12|-|-|TRBJ2-2|TRBV30
CAWSRGTGELFF
TGTGCCTGGAGCCGGGGGACCGGGGAGCTGTTTTTT
>13|-|-|TRBJ1-1|TRBV7-3
CASSYTGPTEAFF
TGTGCCAGCAGCTATACAGGGCCCACTGAAGCTTTCTTT
>11|-|-|TRBJ2-1|TRBV5-6
CASSWYNEQFF
TGTGCCAGCAGCTGGTACAATGAGCAGTTCTTC
>14|few|TRBD2|TRBJ2-7|TRBV25-1
CASSAPGGVYEQYF
TGTGCCAGCAGTGCCCCCGGGGGGGTCTACGAGCAGTACTTC
>15|-|-|TRBJ1-1|TRBV7-8
CASSFDRLSNTEAFF
TGTGCCAGCAGCTTCGACAGGTTATCGAACACTGAAGCTTTCTTT
>12|-|-|TRBJ1-2|TRBV30
CAWSKGMFGYTF
TGTGCCTGGAGTAAGGGCATGTTTGGCTACACCTTC
>15|-|TRBD2|TRBJ2-7|TRBV14
CASSQSLAGDYEQYF
TGTGCCAGCAGCCAATCACTAGCGGGAGATTACGAGCAGTACTTC
>15|-|-|TRBJ1-1|TRBV5-1
CASSLFGQANTEAFF
TGCGCCAGCAGCTTGTTTGGGCAGGCGAACACTGAAGCTTTCTTT
>13|-|-|TRBJ1-3|TRBV10-3
CAIGGMAGNTIYF
TGTGCCATCGGGGGTATGGCTGGAAACACCATATATTTT
>11|-|-|TRBJ1-4|TRBV20-1
CSGIELEKLFF
TGCAGTGGAATCGAACTGGAAAAACTGTTTTTT
>14|-|TRBD2|TRBJ2-7|TRBV7-9
CASDRGLASYEQYF
TGTGCCAGCGACCGAGGACTAGCATCCTACGAGCAGTACTTC
>13|-|-|TRBJ2-5|TRBV15
CATSRDRAETQYF
TGTGCCACCAGCAGAGATCGGGCAGAGACCCAGTACTTC
>14|few|-|TRBJ1-1|TRBV28
CASSLQVLNTEAFF
TGTGCCAGCAGTTTACAGGTTTTGAACACTGAAGCTTTCTTT
>13|-|-|TRBJ1-4|TRBV28
CATYSGLAEKLFF
TGTGCCACGTATTCAGGTTTAGCTGAAAAACTGTTTTTT
>14|-|-|TRBJ2-7|TRBV30
CAWSADGGRSEQYF
TGTGCCTGGAGTGCCGACGGGGGGCGGTCCGAGCAGTACTTC
>16|-|TRBD2|TRBJ2-1|TRBV15
CATTPGTSGRYNEQFF
TGTGCCACCACACCCGGGACTAGCGGGAGGTACAATGAGCAGTTCTTC
>16|once|TRBD2|TRBJ2-1|TRBV5-1
CASSSQTSGYDNEQFF
TGCGCCAGCAGCTCTCAGACTAGCGGGTATGACAATGAGCAGTTCTTC
>12|-|-|TRBJ2-5|TRBV10-3
CAISEFGETQYF
TGTGCCATCAGTGAGTTCGGAGAGACCCAGTACTTC
>14|few|TRBD2|TRBJ2-7|TRBV7-2
CASSRLSGSYEQYF
TGTGCCAGCAGCCGACTAAGCGGGAGTTACGAGCAGTACTTC
>16|-|TRBD2|TRBJ2-1|TRBV5-5
CASSLETSGNYNEQFF
TGTGCCAGCAGCTTGGAAACTAGCGGTAACTACAATGAGCAGTTCTTC
>14|once|-|TRBJ2-7|TRBV10-3
CAISDREHSYEQYF
TGTGCCATCAGTGACCGAGAACACTCCTACGAGCAGTACTTC
>18|once|TRBD2|TRBJ2-1|TRBV5-4
CASSLGNSGSQSYNEQFF
TGTGCCAGCAGCTTAGGAAATAGCGGGAGCCAATCCTACAATGAGCAGTTCTTC
>14|-|-|TRBJ2-3|TRBV7-3
CASSFGSATDTQYF
TGTGCCAGCAGCTTCGGGTCCGCCACAGATACGCAGTATTTT
>14|-|-|TRBJ1-5|TRBV4-1
CASSPPGERQPQHF
TGCGCCAGCAGCCCCCCCGGGGAGCGGCAGCCCCAGCATTTT
>14|-|TRBD1|TRBJ1-1|TRBV7-6
CASSVQGRGTEAFF
TGTGCCAGCAGCGTACAGGGGAGAGGAACTGAAGCTTTCTTT
>11|-|-|TRBJ1-1|TRBV10-3
CAISEDSVTFF
TGTGCCATCAGTGAAGACTCTGTTACTTTCTTT
>15|-|TRBD2|TRBJ2-3|TRBV29-1
CSVATGLPSTDTQYF
TGCAGCGTAGCTACGGGACTACCAAGCACAGATACGCAGTATTTT
>15|-|TRBD1|TRBJ1-3|TRBV9
CASTDRDDSGNTIYF
TGTGCCAGCACCGACAGGGACGACTCTGGAAACACCATATATTTT
>17|-|-|TRBJ1-5|TRBV28
CASSSNLGQYSNQPQHF
TGTGCCAGCAGTTCAAACCTAGGACAGTATAGCAATCAGCCCCAGCATTTT
>16|-|TRBD1|TRBJ2-3|TRBV2
CASSQRTGVSTDTQYF
TGTGCCAGCAGCCAACGGACAGGGGTTAGCACAGATACGCAGTATTTT
>13|-|TRBD1|TRBJ2-7|TRBV30
CAWGPDRGYEQYF
TGTGCCTGGGGACCCGACAGGGGCTACGAGCAGTACTTC
>15|-|TRBD2|TRBJ2-2|TRBV5-4
CASQGSLAGTGELFF
TGTGCCAGCCAAGGATCCCTAGCGGGAACCGGGGAGCTGTTTTTT
>13|-|-|TRBJ2-2|TRBV30
CAWNAADTGELFF
TGTGCCTGGAACGCGGCGGACACCGGGGAGCTGTTTTTT
>11|many|TRBD1|TRBJ1-3|TRBV28
CTTGAGNTIYF
TGTACTACAGGGGCTGGAAACACCATATATTTT
>15|-|-|TRBJ2-2|TRBV7-3
CASRMAGAYTGELFF
TGTGCCTCCAGGATGGCAGGGGCGTACACCGGGGAGCTGTTTTTT
>15|-|-|TRBJ2-7|TRBV7-8
CASSLRRTNFREQYF
TGTGCCAGCAGCTTGAGGCGGACCAACTTTAGGGAGCAGTACTTC
>11|-|-|TRBJ2-7|TRBV6-6
CASTGEYEQYF
TGTGCCAGCACCGGGGAGTACGAGCAGTACTTC
>16|few|TRBD2|TRBJ2-1|TRBV5-1
CASSLGLAGAYNEQFF
TGCGCCAGCAGCTTGGGACTAGCGGGAGCCTACAATGAGCAGTTCTTC
>15|-|-|TRBJ1-3|TRBV6-5
CASRQQGTGGNTIYF
TGTGCCAGCAGACAACAGGGAACTGGTGGAAACACCATATATTTT
>15|once|-|TRBJ2-5|TRBV5-1
CASSHDRPYQETQYF
TGCGCCAGCAGTCATGACAGACCCTACCAAGAGACCCAGTACTTC
>18|-|TRBD2|TRBJ2-1|TRBV9
CASSVGLTGGLRYNEQFF
TGTGCCAGCAGCGTAGGTCTAACGGGGGGTCTCCGATACAATGAGCAGTTCTTC
>13|-|-|TRBJ1-1|TRBV18
CASSPTAGTEAFF
TGTGCCAGCTCACCAACTGCTGGCACTGAAGCTTTCTTT